Sequencing of this T cell receptor beta chain was carried out in a study of radiotherapy plus CTLA-4 blockade in lung cancer. Study results and caveats: After radiotherapy and ipilimumab, tumor-derived clones expanded in peripheral blood.

The germline V gene encodes CDR1 MNHEY and CDR2 SVGAGI. There are 15 residues in the CDR3. The V gene end was trimmed by 0 bases and the J gene end by 6 bases; junction bases not matched to a gene: 6. Measured with immunoSEQ multiplex PCR; TCRdb has only the in-frame clones, and not every one. The sample contains tens of thousands of clones, 77% of which appear only once. Concerning this clone itself: The antigen remains unidentified.

This clonotype originated in a human donor with non-small cell lung cancer who had a partial response to radiotherapy plus ipilimumab. The chain is built from TRBV6-5 and TRBJ2-7; 9 bases line up with TRBD1. The sample consisted of peripheral blood, taken from a patient treated with radiotherapy plus ipilimumab. The CDR3 loop reads CASSYSGTGSSEQYF. As DNA, the CDR3 is TGTGCCAGCAGTTACTCGGGGACAGGGTCTTCCGAGCAGTACTTC.